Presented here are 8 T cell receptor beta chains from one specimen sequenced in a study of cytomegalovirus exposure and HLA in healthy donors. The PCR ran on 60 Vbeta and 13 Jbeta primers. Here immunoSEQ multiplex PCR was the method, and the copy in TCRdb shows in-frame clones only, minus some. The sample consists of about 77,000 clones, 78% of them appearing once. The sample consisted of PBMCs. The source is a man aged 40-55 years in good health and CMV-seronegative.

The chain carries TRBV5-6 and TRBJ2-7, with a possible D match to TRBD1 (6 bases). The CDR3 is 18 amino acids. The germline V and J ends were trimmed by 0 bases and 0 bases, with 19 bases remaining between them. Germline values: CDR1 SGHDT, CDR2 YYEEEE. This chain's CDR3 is CASSLAGALLLSSYEQYF. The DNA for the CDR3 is TGTGCCAGCAGCTTGGCAGGGGCCCTCTTACTTAGCTCCTACGAGCAGTACTTC.

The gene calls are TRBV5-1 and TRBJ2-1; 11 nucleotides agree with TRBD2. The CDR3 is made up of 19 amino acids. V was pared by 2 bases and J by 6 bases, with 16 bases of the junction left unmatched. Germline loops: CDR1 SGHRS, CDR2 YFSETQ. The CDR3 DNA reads TGCGCCAGCAGCTTTGAACTAGCGGGAGTTCCCGGAGGTCTCAATGAGCAGTTCTTC. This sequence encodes CASSFELAGVPGGLNEQFF. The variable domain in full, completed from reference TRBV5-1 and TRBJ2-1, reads KAGVTQTPRYLIKTRGQQVTLSCSPISGHRSVSWYQQTPGQGLQFLFEYFSETQRNKGNFPGRFSGRQFSNSRSEMNVSTLELGDSALYLCASSFELAGVPGGLNEQFFGPGTRLTVL.

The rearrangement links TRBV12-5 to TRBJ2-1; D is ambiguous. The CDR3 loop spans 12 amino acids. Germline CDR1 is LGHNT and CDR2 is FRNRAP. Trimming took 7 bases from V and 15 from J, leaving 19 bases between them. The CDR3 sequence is CASVLAPDWPFF. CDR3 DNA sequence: TGTGCTAGTGTCTTGGCCCCTGACTGGCCGTTCTTC.

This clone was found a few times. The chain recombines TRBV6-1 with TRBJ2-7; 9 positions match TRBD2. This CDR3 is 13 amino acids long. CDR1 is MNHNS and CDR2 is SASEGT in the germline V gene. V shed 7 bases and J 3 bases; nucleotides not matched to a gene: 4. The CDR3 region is CASTIAGVYEQYF. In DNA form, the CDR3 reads TGTGCCAGCACCATAGCGGGAGTCTACGAGCAGTACTTC.

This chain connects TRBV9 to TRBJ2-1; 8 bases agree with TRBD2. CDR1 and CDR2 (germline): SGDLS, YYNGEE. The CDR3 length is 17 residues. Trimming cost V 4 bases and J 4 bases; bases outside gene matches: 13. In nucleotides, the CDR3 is TGTGCCAGCAGCCCCGGGATAGCGGGGACCCTATACAATGAGCAGTTCTTC. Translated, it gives CASSPGIAGTLYNEQFF. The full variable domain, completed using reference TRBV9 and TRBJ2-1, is DSGVTQTPKHLITATGQRVTLRCSPRSGDLSVYWYQQSLDQGLQFLIQYYNGEERAKGNILERFSAQQFPDLHSELNLSSLELGDSALYFCASSPGIAGTLYNEQFFGPGTRLTVL.

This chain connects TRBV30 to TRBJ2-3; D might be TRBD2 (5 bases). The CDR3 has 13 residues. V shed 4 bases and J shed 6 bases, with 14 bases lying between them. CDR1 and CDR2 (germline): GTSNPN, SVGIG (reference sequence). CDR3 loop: CAWTLSGSDTQYF. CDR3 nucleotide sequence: TGTGCCTGGACCCTCTCGGGGAGCGATACGCAGTATTTT.

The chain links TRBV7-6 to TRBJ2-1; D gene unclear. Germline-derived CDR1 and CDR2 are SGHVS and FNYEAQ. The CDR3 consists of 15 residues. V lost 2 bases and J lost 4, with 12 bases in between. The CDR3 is CASSLRAIEYNEQFF. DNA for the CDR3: TGTGCCAGCAGCTTACGAGCGATTGAGTACAATGAGCAGTTCTTC. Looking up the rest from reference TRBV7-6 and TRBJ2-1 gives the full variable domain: GAGVSQSPRYKVTKRGQDVALRCDPISGHVSLYWYRQALGQGPEFLTYFNYEAQQDKSGLPNDRFSAERPEGSISTLTIQRTEQRDSAMYRCASSLRAIEYNEQFFGPGTRLTVL.

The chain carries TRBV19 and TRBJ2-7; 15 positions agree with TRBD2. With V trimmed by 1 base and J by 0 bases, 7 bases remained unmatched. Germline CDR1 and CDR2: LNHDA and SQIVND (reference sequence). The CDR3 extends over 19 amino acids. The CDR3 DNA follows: TGTGCCAGTAGTATAGTTCGGGGACTAGCGGGAGGATTCTCCTACGAGCAGTACTTC. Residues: CASSIVRGLAGGFSYEQYF.